These 14 T cell receptor beta chains came from one sample sequenced in a study of sequential checkpoint blockade in melanoma. Sequenced by immunoSEQ multiplex PCR; TCRdb stores in-frame clones only, minus some. Seen here are under 45,000 clones, 84% observed once, and the top ten hold around 5.1%. Treatment described: randomized to nivolumab then ipilimumab (arm A) or the reverse (arm B). Sample: CD8+ T cells sorted from blood (inferred from file names), taken from a patient given nivolumab and ipilimumab in sequence. The receptor source for this set is a human donor with melanoma.

The chain has TRBV5-1 and TRBJ2-7, with TRBD2 identical over 7 bases. Germline lookup yields CDR1 SGHRS and CDR2 YFSETQ. This CDR3 is 15 amino acids long. The V gene end was trimmed by 0 bases and the J gene end by 2 bases; junction bases not matched to a gene: 5. As DNA, the CDR3 is TGCGCCAGCAGCTTGGACGGGACTAACCCCTACGAGCAGTACTTC. Translating it yields CASSLDGTNPYEQYF.

This clone has a handful of counts. The chain joins TRBV19 to TRBJ1-2; D might be TRBD1 (6 bases). There are 13 residues in the CDR3. V lost 7 bases and J lost 4, with 13 bases in between. Germline V gene lookup returns CDR1 LNHDA and CDR2 SQIVND (reference sequence). The CDR3 bases are TGTGCCAGTACCCTGGACAGATCCTATGGCTACACCTTC. It is translated as CASTLDRSYGYTF.

This sequence joins TRBV9 and TRBJ2-5; 9 positions match TRBD1. The J call may not be correct, given that the DNA end is closer to TRBJ2-7. The CDR3 is 14 amino acids. Germline V gene data show CDR1 as SGDLS and CDR2 as YYNGEE. This CDR3 reads CASARGQGPGEQYF. The CDR3 region has the DNA TGTGCCAGCGCGAGGGGACAGGGCCCGGGCGAGCAGTACTTC.

The chain couples TRBV7-2 to TRBJ1-3; D might be TRBD1 (5 bases). With 4 bases removed from V and 4 bases from J, the gap between germline ends came to 17 bases. Germline CDR1 and CDR2: SGHTA and FQGNSA. The CDR3 has 16 amino acids. The CDR3 nucleotides are TGTGCCAGCAGCTGGAGGGGTGGGGACCGCGGAAACACCATATATTTT. This gives the protein CASSWRGGDRGNTIYF.

With respect to this clone: The sample has other DNA sequences that encode this CDR3 too. This rearrangement joins TRBV5-1 to TRBJ2-7; the match to TRBD1 covers 7 bases. The germline V gene encodes CDR1 SGHRS and CDR2 YFSETQ. The J segment lost 5 bases and the V segment lost 0 bases, leaving 5 bases of the junction unmatched. The length of the CDR3 is 14 residues. The DNA of the CDR3 is TGCGCCAGCAGCTTGGGACAGGGAATCGACGAGCAGTACTTC. It translates to CASSLGQGIDEQYF. The full variable domain, in which reference TRBV5-1 and TRBJ2-7 provide the parts outside the CDR3, is KAGVTQTPRYLIKTRGQQVTLSCSPISGHRSVSWYQQTPGQGLQFLFEYFSETQRNKGNFPGRFSGRQFSNSRSEMNVSTLELGDSALYLCASSLGQGIDEQYFGPGTRLTVT.

The sample holds one count of this clone. The chain is built from TRBV7-9 and TRBJ2-5; 8 nucleotides align to TRBD1. Trimming cost V 5 bases and J 4 bases; bases outside gene matches: 9. The CDR3 sequence is 15 residues long. CDR1 is SEHNR, CDR2 FQNEAQ, per germline (reference sequence). The CDR3 sequence is CASSQGQVGGETQYF. CDR3 DNA: TGTGCCAGCAGCCAGGGACAGGTGGGGGGAGAGACCCAGTACTTC.

About this clone itself: Given a much more abundant clone one base away, this may be a read error. The chain uses TRBV27 and TRBJ2-3; 10 nucleotides agree with TRBD2. The CDR3 has 15 amino acids. CDR1 and CDR2 (germline): MNHEY, SMNVEV (reference sequence). Trimming took 5 bases from V and 0 from J; bases not matched to a gene: 2. CDR3 bases: TGTGCCAGCAGTGCGACTAGCGGGAGCACAGATACGCAGTATTTT. Translated: CASSATSGSTDTQYF.

This clone has a handful of counts. The chain combines TRBV5-6 with TRBJ2-3; 11 bases agree with TRBD2. V gave up 0 bases and J gave up 7 bases; unmatched junction bases: 4. The CDR3 is made up of 15 amino acids. Germline assignment: CDR1 SGHDT and CDR2 YYEEEE. The CDR3 sequence is CASSLGSGGENTQYF. The CDR3 nucleotides are TGTGCCAGCAGCTTGGGTAGCGGGGGGGAGAATACGCAGTATTTT.

The J gene is TRBJ1-3, the V gene TRBV19; no clear D. The germline gives CDR1 LNHDA, CDR2 SQIVND (reference sequence). This CDR3 spans 15 amino acids. V lost 3 bases, J lost 0 bases, and 9 bases lay in between. As DNA, the CDR3 is TGTGCCAGTAGTATCTACAGCGGCTCTGGAAACACCATATATTTT. Translating gives CASSIYSGSGNTIYF.

The chain joins TRBV9 to TRBJ2-1; 9 positions agree with TRBD1. Germline loops: CDR1 SGDLS, CDR2 YYNGEE. The CDR3 loop spans 15 amino acids. V shed 2 bases, J shed 3 bases, and the junction held 3 bases outside the gene matches. The CDR3 region is CASSVMGQGYNEQFF. The CDR3 nucleotides are TGTGCCAGCAGCGTGATGGGACAGGGCTACAATGAGCAGTTCTTC.

CDR3 amino acids: CASSQVQGNQPQHF. In DNA form, the CDR3 reads TGCGCCAGCAGCCAAGTGCAGGGCAATCAGCCCCAGCATTTT. V and J are TRBV4-1 and TRBJ1-5; no clear D gene. CDR1 and CDR2 from the germline V gene are MGHRA and YSYEKL. The germline V and J ends were trimmed by 1 base and 2 bases, with 6 bases remaining between them. CDR3 size: 14 residues.

V is TRBV25-1 and J is TRBJ2-1, with TRBD2 matching over 9 bases. The CDR3 is made up of 15 amino acids. The trim removed 6 bases at V and 2 bases at J, leaving 5 bases unmatched. Per the germline V gene, CDR1 is MGHDK and CDR2 is SYGVNS. CDR3 region: CASRGTSPPYNEQFF. CDR3 nucleotides: TGTGCCAGCAGGGGGACTAGCCCTCCCTACAATGAGCAGTTCTTC.

V and J are TRBV5-1 and TRBJ2-7, with D possibly matching TRBD2 (6 bases). Germline V lookup: CDR1 SGHRS, CDR2 YFSETQ. The V end lost 0 bases, the J end lost 6 bases, and 13 bases lay between the germline ends. The length of the CDR3 is 14 residues. The CDR3 region has the DNA TGCGCCAGCAGCTTGGATGCGGGGCCCCTCGAGCAGTACTTC. This codes for CASSLDAGPLEQYF.

The rearrangement joins TRBV10-2 to TRBJ1-2; D uncertain. Germline V CDR1 and CDR2: WSHSY, SAAADI. Deletions cut 0 bases from V and 2 bases from J, with 7 bases between. The CDR3 has 14 amino acids. The CDR3 nucleotides are TGCGCCAGCAGTGAGTCGCCGGAGAACTATGGCTACACCTTC. As protein: CASSESPENYGYTF.